The source of this T cell receptor (beta chain) is a study of T cell responses to AZD1222 COVID-19 vaccine (dated by TCRdb to 2020 to 2022). About the full investigation: Because spike-specific TCR depth and breadth did not differ between the two schedules, AZD1222 recipients who got a second dose at roughly 4 weeks were pooled with those who got a second dose at roughly 12 weeks. Trial participants were enrolled into age subgroups of 18-55, 56-69 and 70-plus years, which contained 148, 28 and 57 TCR-sequenced participants, respectively. TCR sequencing covered more than 230 trial participants: around 210 given two doses of AZD1222 and 26 given two doses of MenACWY control vaccine.

Summary of the overall study and its limitations: Because no samples from the day 14 peak response were available, repertoires could be characterized only after the peak T cell response. Most participants were white British and females outnumbered males, and the authors suggested that clonal diversity may have been underestimated. CD4 TCRs associated with the vaccine covered the entire spike protein, and the dominant responses were in regions 160-218 and 743-854. Epitopes outside the regions mutated in the B.1.351 and B.1.1.7 variants were reportedly recognized by nearly half of the unique spike-specific TCRs. In the small 56-69-year group, the increase in depth fell short of significance, most likely because of low power. Conclusions about previously exposed vaccinees are limited because only six or seven AZD1222 recipients were SARS-CoV-2 seropositive at baseline. Spike-specific TCR breadth and depth rose significantly after two AZD1222 doses compared with day 0 and with MenACWY recipients.

With respect to this clone: Its antigen is unknown. The sample holds no much larger clone one base away, and base qualities are not on file.

The CDR3 regions of human TCRbeta chains were analyzed by immunosequencing. The paper's processing steps were these. Repertoire TCRs were matched against a reference library of SARS-CoV-2-specific TCRs generated with the MIRA antigen-specificity platform. Breadth was defined as the fraction of unique TCRs that were SARS-CoV-2-associated, and depth was defined as the fraction of total T cells that were SARS-CoV-2-associated. Using the MIRA data, each spike-specific TCR was mapped to the spike region that the TCR reacts to and placed in a CD4 or CD8 class. Log10-transformed breadth and depth values were compared by one-way ANOVA with Sidak's multiple comparisons tests. TCRdb mirrors the immuneACCESS table, restricted to in-frame sequences. Some clones are absent from its copies; in checked studies, under half trace to an unresolved V gene, and the reason for the others is unknown. The DNA was the basis for D and trimming; V, J and clone size are from that table. This sample is represented by some 180,000 clones; about 90% of them were singletons. Jointly, the top ten make up approximately 0.49% of the sample.

The CDR3 runs 18 residues from the cysteine to the phenylalanine. Only the CDR3 portion is preserved as DNA: 54 bases, with reading frame beginning at the first base. For CDR1 and CDR2, the germline V gene lists SGHRS and YFSETQ. V is cut back by 4 bases and J by 3 bases, with 17 bases in the junction unmatched. The meaning of the sample's time point label: baseline before first vaccination. Vaccinee samples came from UK trials COV001 and COV002, including a single-blind randomized controlled phase 2/3 trial of AZD1222 (ChAdOx1 nCoV-19) in healthy adults. For TCRbeta chain sequencing, PBMC samples were collected from trial participants at day 0 and at day 28 after the second dose.

The TCR originated in an adult in good health. The chain links TRBV5-1 with TRBJ2-7; TRBD2 agrees with 9 junctional bases. The sample here was peripheral blood, taken on day 0 of AZD1222 vaccination. At the DNA level, the sequence is TGCGCCAGCAGCCCTAAGGGGGTAGCGGGAGCCGTAGACTACGAGCAGTACTTC. This is translated as CASSPKGVAGAVDYEQYF.